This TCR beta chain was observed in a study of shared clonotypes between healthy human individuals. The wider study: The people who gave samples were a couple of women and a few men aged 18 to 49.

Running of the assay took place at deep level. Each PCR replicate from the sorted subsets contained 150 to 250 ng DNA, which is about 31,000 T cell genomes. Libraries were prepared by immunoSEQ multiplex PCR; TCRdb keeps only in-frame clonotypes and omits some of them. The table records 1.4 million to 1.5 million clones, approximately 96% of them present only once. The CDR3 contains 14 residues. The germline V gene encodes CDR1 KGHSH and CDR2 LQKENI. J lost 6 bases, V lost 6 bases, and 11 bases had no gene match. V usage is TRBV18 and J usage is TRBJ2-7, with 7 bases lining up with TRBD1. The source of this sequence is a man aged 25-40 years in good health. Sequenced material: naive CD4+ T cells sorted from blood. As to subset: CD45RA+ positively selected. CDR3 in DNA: TGTGCCAGCTCTCCTAAGGACAGGCAAGGCGAGCAGTACTTC. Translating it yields CASSPKDRQGEQYF.